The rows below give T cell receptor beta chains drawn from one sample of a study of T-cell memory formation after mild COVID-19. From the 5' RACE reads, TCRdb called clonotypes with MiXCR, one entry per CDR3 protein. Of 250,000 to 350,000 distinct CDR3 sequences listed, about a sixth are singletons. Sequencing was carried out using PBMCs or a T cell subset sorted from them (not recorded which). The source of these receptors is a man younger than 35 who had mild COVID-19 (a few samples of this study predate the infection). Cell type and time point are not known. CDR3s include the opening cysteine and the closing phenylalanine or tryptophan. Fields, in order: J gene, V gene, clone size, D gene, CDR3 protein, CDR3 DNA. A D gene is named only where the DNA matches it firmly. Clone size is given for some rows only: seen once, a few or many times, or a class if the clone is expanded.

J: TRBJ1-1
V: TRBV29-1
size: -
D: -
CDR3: CSVVPGTEAFF
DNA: TGCAGCGTCGTCCCGGGTACTGAAGCTTTCTTT

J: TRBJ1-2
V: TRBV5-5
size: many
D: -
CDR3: CASSSPQWGYTF
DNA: TGTGCCAGCAGCTCTCCGCAGTGGGGCTACACCTTC

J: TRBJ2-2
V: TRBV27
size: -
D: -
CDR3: CASSSDGHGELFF
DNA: TGTGCCAGCAGTTCTGATGGGCACGGGGAGCTGTTTTTT

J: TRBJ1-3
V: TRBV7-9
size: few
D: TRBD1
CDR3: CASSSRQGSGNTIYF
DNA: TGTGCCAGCAGCTCTCGACAGGGCTCTGGAAACACCATATATTTT

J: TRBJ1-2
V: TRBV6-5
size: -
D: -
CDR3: CASSYNSNYGYTF
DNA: TGTGCCAGCAGTTACAACAGTAACTATGGCTACACCTTC

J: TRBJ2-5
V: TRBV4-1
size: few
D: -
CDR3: CASSLSLNRDKETQYF
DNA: TGCGCCAGCAGCCTTTCATTAAATCGGGACAAAGAGACCCAGTACTTC

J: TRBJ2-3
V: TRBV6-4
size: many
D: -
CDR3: CASSKDPGSTDTQYF
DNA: TGTGCCAGTAGTAAGGACCCGGGTAGCACAGATACGCAGTATTTT

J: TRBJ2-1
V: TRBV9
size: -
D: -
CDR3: CASSAPPDNEQFF
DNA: TGTGCCAGCAGCGCCCCACCCGACAATGAGCAGTTCTTC

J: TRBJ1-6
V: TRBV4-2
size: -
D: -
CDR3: CASSQATGWGRSPLHF
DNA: TGTGCCAGCAGCCAAGCAACAGGGTGGGGAAGGTCACCCCTCCACTTT

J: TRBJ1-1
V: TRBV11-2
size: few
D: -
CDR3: CASSRARYTEAFF
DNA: TGTGCCAGCTCGCGGGCTCGGTACACTGAAGCTTTCTTT

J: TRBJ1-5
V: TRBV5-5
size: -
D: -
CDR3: CASSATPGGHQPQHF
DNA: TGTGCCAGCAGCGCTACGCCGGGGGGCCATCAGCCCCAGCATTTT

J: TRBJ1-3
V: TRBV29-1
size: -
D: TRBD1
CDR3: CSGTETGSGNTIYF
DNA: TGCAGCGGTACCGAGACAGGGTCCGGAAACACCATATATTTT

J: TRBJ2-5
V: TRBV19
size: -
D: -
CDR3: CASSAGLPVTQYF
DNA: TGTGCCAGTAGTGCGGGCCTCCCAGTGACCCAGTACTTC

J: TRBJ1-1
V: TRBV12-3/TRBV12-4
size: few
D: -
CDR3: CASSPIQVAREAFF
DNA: TGTGCCAGCAGTCCTATACAGGTGGCAAGAGAAGCTTTCTTT

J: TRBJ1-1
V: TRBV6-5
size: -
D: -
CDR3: CASSYGKGLTEAFF
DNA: TGTGCCAGCAGTTACGGGAAGGGCCTCACTGAAGCTTTCTTT

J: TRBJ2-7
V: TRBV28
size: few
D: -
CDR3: CASSSVGERYGQYF
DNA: TGTGCCAGCAGTTCAGTCGGGGAAAGGTATGGGCAGTACTTC

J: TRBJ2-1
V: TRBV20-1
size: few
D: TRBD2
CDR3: CSARDPSGGADEQFF
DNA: TGCAGTGCTAGAGACCCTAGCGGGGGGGCCGATGAGCAGTTCTTC

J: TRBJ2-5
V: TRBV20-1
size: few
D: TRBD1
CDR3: CSANYWTGKVETQYF
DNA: TGCAGTGCTAATTACTGGACAGGGAAGGTGGAGACCCAGTACTTC

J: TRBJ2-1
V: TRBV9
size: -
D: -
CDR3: CASSVQGRSYNEQFF
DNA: TGTGCCAGCAGCGTACAGGGTAGATCCTACAATGAGCAGTTCTTC

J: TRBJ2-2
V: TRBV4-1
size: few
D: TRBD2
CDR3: CASSQGTSYFSNTGELFF
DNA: TGCGCCAGCAGCCAAGGGACTAGTTATTTTTCGAACACCGGGGAGCTGTTTTTT

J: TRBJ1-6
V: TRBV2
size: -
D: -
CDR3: CASRLPTGSSYNSPLHF
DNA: TGTGCCAGCAGATTACCGACAGGATCCTCCTATAATTCACCCCTCCACTTT

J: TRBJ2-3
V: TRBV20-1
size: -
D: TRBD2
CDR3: CSARDIGSGYTDTQYF
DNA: TGCAGTGCTAGAGATATAGGTAGCGGGTACACAGATACGCAGTATTTT

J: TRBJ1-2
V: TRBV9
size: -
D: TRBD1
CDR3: CASSLTGMAYGYTF
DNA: TGTGCCAGCAGCTTGACAGGGATGGCCTATGGCTACACCTTC

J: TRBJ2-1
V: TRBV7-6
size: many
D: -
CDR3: CASSLEMGVRNEQFF
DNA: TGTGCCAGCAGCTTAGAAATGGGGGTCCGCAATGAGCAGTTCTTC

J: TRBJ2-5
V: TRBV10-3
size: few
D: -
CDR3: CAISESIGQTQYF
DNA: TGTGCCATCAGTGAGTCGATTGGACAGACCCAGTACTTC

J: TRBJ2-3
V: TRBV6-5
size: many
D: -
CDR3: CASSPNRALVNTQYF
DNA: TGTGCCAGCAGTCCAAACAGGGCCCTAGTAAATACGCAGTATTTT

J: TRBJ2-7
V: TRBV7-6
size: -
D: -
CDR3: CASSLGLVDFYEQYF
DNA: TGTGCCAGCAGCTTGGGGCTTGTCGATTTCTACGAGCAGTACTTC

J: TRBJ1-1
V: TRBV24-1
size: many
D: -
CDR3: CATSQGEVTEAFF
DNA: TGTGCCACCAGCCAGGGTGAAGTGACTGAAGCTTTCTTT